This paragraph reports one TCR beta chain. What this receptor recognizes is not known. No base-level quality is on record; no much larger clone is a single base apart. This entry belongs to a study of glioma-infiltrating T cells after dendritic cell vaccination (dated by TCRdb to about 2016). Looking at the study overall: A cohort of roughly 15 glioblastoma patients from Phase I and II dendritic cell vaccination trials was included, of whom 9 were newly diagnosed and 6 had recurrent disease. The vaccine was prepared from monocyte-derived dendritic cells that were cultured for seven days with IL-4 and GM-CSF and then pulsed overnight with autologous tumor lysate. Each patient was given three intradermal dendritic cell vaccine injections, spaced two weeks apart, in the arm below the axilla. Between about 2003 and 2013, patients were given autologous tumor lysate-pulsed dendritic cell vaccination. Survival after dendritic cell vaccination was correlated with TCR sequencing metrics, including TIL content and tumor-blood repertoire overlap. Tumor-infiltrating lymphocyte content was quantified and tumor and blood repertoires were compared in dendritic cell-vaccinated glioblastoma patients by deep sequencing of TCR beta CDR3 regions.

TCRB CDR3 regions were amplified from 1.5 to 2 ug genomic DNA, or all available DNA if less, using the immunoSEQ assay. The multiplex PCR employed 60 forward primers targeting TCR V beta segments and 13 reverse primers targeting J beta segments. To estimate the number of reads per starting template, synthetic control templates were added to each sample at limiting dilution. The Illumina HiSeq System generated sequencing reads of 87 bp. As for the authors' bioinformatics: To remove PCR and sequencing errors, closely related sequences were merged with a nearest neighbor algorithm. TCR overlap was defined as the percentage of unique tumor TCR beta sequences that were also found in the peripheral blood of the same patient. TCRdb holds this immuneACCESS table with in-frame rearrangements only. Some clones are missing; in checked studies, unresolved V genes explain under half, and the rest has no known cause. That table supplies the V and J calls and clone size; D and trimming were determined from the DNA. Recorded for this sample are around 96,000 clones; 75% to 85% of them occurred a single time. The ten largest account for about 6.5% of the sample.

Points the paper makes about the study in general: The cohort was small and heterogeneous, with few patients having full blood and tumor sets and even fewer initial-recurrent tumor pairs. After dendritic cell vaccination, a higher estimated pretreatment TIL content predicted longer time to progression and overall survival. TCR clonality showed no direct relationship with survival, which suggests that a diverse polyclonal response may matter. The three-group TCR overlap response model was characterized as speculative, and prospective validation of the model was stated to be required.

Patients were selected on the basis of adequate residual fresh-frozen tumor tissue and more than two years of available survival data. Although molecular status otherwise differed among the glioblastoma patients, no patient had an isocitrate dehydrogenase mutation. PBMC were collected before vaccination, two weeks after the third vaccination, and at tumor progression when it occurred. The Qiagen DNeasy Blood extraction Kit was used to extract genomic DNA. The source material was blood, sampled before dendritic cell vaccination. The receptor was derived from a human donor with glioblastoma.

The DNA reads TGCGCCAGCAGTGAGTCTGGCAGGGGGAACACTGAAGCTTTCTTT. It translates to CASSESGRGNTEAFF. The chain is assembled from TRBV10-2 and TRBJ1-1, with TRBD1 tentatively as D gene (6 bases match). Including cysteine and phenylalanine, the CDR3 has 15 amino acids. Of all the DNA, just the CDR3 is kept, 45 bases in frame from base 1. V is pared back by 0 bases and J by 1 base, with 9 bases lying between the germline termini. The CDR1 and CDR2 encoded by the germline V gene are WSHSY and SAAADI.